This T cell receptor beta chain was sequenced in a study of blood T cell repertoires in COVID-19. V lost 5 bases, J lost 1 base, and 8 bases stayed unmatched. CDR3 length: 16 amino acids. Germline values: CDR1 SEHNR, CDR2 FQNEAQ (reference sequence). Participants, about 18 to 100 years old, spanned around 25 US areas. Original handling: Counts of nucleated cells, estimated from reference gene primer amplification, were obtained. Sequenced by immunoSEQ multiplex PCR; TCRdb stores in-frame clones only, minus some. D and trimming were read from the DNA, whereas the V and J calls and clone size are those reported in that table. Altogether about 300,000 clones are present, around 86% being singletons, with the ten largest covering about 4.2%.

This TCR was sampled from a man aged 25-45 years who had recovered from COVID-19. The chain links TRBV7-9 to TRBJ2-5, with 9 bases identical to TRBD2. Sequenced: PBMCs or T cells enriched from blood (not recorded which). CDR3 region: CASSRRLAEIQETQYF. The CDR3 DNA reads as TGTGCCAGCAGCCGACGACTAGCGGAAATCCAAGAGACCCAGTACTTC.